The rows below give T cell receptor beta chains drawn from one sample of a study of CD8+ T cells in alopecia areata. Produced via immunoSEQ multiplex PCR; TCRdb's table is partial and in-frame only. The sample lists about 120,000 clones; more than 40% were seen once. The material sequenced was CD4+ T cells sorted from blood, taken at week 4, from a patient treated with tofacitinib. Receptors originate from a human donor with alopecia areata. Both conserved end residues are part of each CDR3. Each record gives: V gene, clone size, J gene, D gene, CDR3 protein, CDR3 DNA. D genes are given only for firm matches. Some rows mark clone size as missing; the rest say once, few, many or name a class of expanded clone.

>TRBV18|NA|TRBJ2-6|NA
CASSPASSGANVLTF
TGTGCCAGCTCACCTGCGAGCTCTGGGGCCAACGTCCTGACTTTC
>TRBV7-9|few|TRBJ1-2|TRBD1
CASSPQTWTGTSGSYGYTF
TGTGCCAGCAGCCCGCAAACCTGGACAGGGACTAGTGGAAGCTATGGCTACACCTTC
>TRBV30|NA|TRBJ2-3|NA
CAWRVTTDTQYF
TGTGCCTGGAGGGTCACCACAGATACGCAGTATTTT
>TRBV5-1|once|TRBJ1-2|NA
CASSTEYGGYTF
TGCGCCAGCAGCACGGAATACGGTGGCTACACCTTC
>TRBV18|NA|TRBJ1-1|TRBD1
CASSKTGERTEAFF
TGTGCCAGCTCAAAAACAGGGGAAAGAACTGAAGCTTTCTTT
>TRBV5-4|NA|TRBJ1-5|NA
CASSEGTLSNQPQHF
TGTGCCAGCAGCGAAGGGACATTATCGAATCAGCCCCAGCATTTT
>TRBV7-9|NA|TRBJ2-1|TRBD2
CASSQDWLAGVYEQFF
TGTGCCAGCAGCCAAGATTGGCTAGCGGGAGTCTATGAGCAGTTCTTC
>TRBV5-1|NA|TRBJ2-3|TRBD1
CASSFGGTGPDTQYF
TGCGCCAGCAGCTTTGGCGGGACAGGCCCAGATACGCAGTATTTT
>TRBV18|few|TRBJ1-1|NA
CASSRDGGRNTEAFF
TGTGCCAGCTCACGGGACGGGGGACGGAACACTGAAGCTTTCTTT
>TRBV5-1|NA|TRBJ1-5|NA
CASSLGSNQPQHF
TGCGCCAGCAGCTTGGGTAGTAATCAGCCCCAGCATTTT
>TRBV29-1|NA|TRBJ1-1|NA
CSVSVLSTEEAFF
TGCAGCGTCAGTGTCCTGAGCACTGAGGAAGCTTTCTTT
>TRBV27|NA|TRBJ2-7|TRBD2
CASSPWGARGLANEQYF
TGTGCCAGCAGTCCATGGGGGGCAAGGGGACTAGCGAACGAGCAGTACTTC
>TRBV29-1|NA|TRBJ1-3|NA
CSAVGGSNSGNTIYF
TGCAGCGCTGTGGGGGGCTCCAACTCTGGAAACACCATATATTTT
>TRBV30|few|TRBJ2-2|NA
CAWSGGTTGELFF
TGTGCCTGGAGTGGGGGGACCACCGGGGAGCTGTTTTTT
>TRBV6-5|NA|TRBJ1-2|NA
CASSYSKANYGYTF
TGTGCCAGCAGTTACTCAAAAGCTAACTATGGCTACACCTTC
>TRBV11-2|NA|TRBJ1-5|TRBD1
CASSVDRAQPQHF
TGTGCCAGCAGCGTGGACAGGGCTCAGCCCCAGCATTTT
>TRBV30|NA|TRBJ1-1|NA
CAWSRFADTEAFF
TGTGCCTGGAGTAGGTTTGCGGACACTGAAGCTTTCTTT
>TRBV25-1|NA|TRBJ2-7|NA
CASSAAQGFPNEQYF
TGTGCCAGCAGTGCGGCCCAGGGGTTTCCCAACGAGCAGTACTTC
>TRBV18|NA|TRBJ2-3|NA
CASSPSTDTQYF
TGTGCCAGCTCACCGAGCACAGATACGCAGTATTTT
>TRBV29-1|NA|TRBJ1-1|TRBD1
CSARTGVGTEAFF
TGCAGCGCGAGAACAGGGGTCGGCACTGAAGCTTTCTTT
>TRBV29-1|NA|TRBJ1-2|NA
CSVEGALRGYGYTF
TGCAGCGTTGAAGGGGCGCTGAGGGGCTATGGCTACACCTTC
>TRBV29-1|NA|TRBJ1-1|NA
CSVLRTEGGAFF
TGCAGCGTTTTAAGGACCGAGGGTGGAGCTTTCTTT
>TRBV23-1|few|TRBJ1-1|TRBD1
CASSTNKGQAEAFF
TGCGCCAGCAGTACAAACAAGGGACAGGCTGAAGCTTTCTTT
>TRBV6-1|NA|TRBJ2-3|NA
CASSFQAGDTQYF
TGTGCCAGCAGTTTCCAGGCGGGGGATACGCAGTATTTT
>TRBV14|NA|TRBJ2-7|TRBD1
CASSPIRGQLYEQYF
TGTGCCAGCAGCCCAATAAGGGGACAGCTCTACGAGCAGTACTTC
>TRBV4-1|NA|TRBJ2-2|TRBD1
CASSQPGQGKNTGELFF
TGCGCCAGCAGCCAACCAGGACAGGGCAAGAACACCGGGGAGCTGTTTTTT
>TRBV30|NA|TRBJ1-2|NA
CAWARLGSGYTF
TGTGCCTGGGCCCGGTTGGGGTCGGGCTACACCTTC
>TRBV29-1|few|TRBJ2-7|NA
CSVEQGGREQYF
TGCAGCGTCGAACAGGGGGGGAGAGAGCAGTACTTC
>TRBV11-2|NA|TRBJ1-3|NA
CASSLGNSGNTIYF
TGTGCCAGCAGCTTAGGGAACTCTGGAAACACCATATATTTT
>TRBV5-6|few|TRBJ2-5|NA
CASSLFASRETQYF
TGTGCCAGCAGCTTGTTTGCTAGCCGAGAGACCCAGTACTTC
>TRBV5-1|NA|TRBJ2-1|TRBD1
CASSLARTGSEQFF
TGCGCCAGCAGCTTGGCCAGGACAGGGAGTGAGCAGTTCTTC
>TRBV9|NA|TRBJ2-1|NA
CASSDTTDNEQFF
TGTGCCAGCAGCGACACCACCGACAATGAGCAGTTCTTC
>TRBV11-1|NA|TRBJ2-2|TRBD2
CASSRPGLAGEKGTGELFF
TGTGCCAGCAGCCGCCCGGGACTAGCGGGAGAGAAGGGGACCGGGGAGCTGTTTTTT
>TRBV5-1|NA|TRBJ1-1|NA
CASSPLGGRNTEAFF
TGCGCCAGCAGCCCCCTGGGGGGTCGGAACACTGAAGCTTTCTTT
>TRBV4-1|NA|TRBJ2-5|TRBD2
CASSQPGLAEETQYF
TGCGCCAGCAGCCAGCCGGGACTAGCGGAAGAGACCCAGTACTTC
>TRBV19|few|TRBJ1-1|NA
CASRSMTEAFF
TGTGCCAGTAGATCTATGACTGAAGCTTTCTTT
>TRBV25-1|NA|TRBJ1-6|NA
CASSEYPRADNSPLHF
TGTGCCAGCAGTGAATACCCCCGAGCTGATAATTCACCCCTCCACTTT
>TRBV6-1|NA|TRBJ2-7|NA
CASSEPLAGTKAYEQYF
TGTGCCAGCAGTGAGCCCCTCGCCGGGACCAAAGCCTACGAGCAGTACTTC
>TRBV18|NA|TRBJ2-5|NA
CASSPISRETQYF
TGTGCCAGCTCACCAATAAGCAGAGAGACCCAGTACTTC
>TRBV7-6|NA|TRBJ2-7|TRBD1
CASSLDRGYTYEQYF
TGTGCCAGCAGCTTAGACAGGGGGTATACCTACGAGCAGTACTTC
>TRBV5-4|NA|TRBJ2-5|NA
CASSLPRQESQYF
TGTGCCAGCAGCTTACCCCGCCAAGAGAGCCAGTACTTC
>TRBV15|few|TRBJ2-5|NA
CATSRKETQYF
TGTGCCACCAGCAGGAAAGAGACCCAGTACTTC
>TRBV5-1|NA|TRBJ2-4|NA
CASSLADPNGDIQYF
TGCGCCAGCAGCTTGGCCGACCCCAATGGGGACATTCAGTACTTC
>TRBV29-1|NA|TRBJ1-1|NA
CSVESVMNTEAFF
TGCAGCGTTGAGTCGGTGATGAACACTGAAGCTTTCTTT
>TRBV6-5|NA|TRBJ2-7|TRBD1
CASKATGRPYEQYF
TGTGCCAGCAAAGCGACAGGGCGCCCCTACGAGCAGTACTTC
>TRBV5-1|NA|TRBJ2-5|TRBD1
CASSPGQGQETQYF
TGCGCCAGCAGCCCCGGACAGGGGCAAGAGACCCAGTACTTC
>TRBV11-2|NA|TRBJ1-2|TRBD1
CASSLGTADYGYTF
TGTGCCAGCAGCCTTGGGACAGCTGACTATGGCTACACCTTC
>TRBV7-8|NA|TRBJ1-6|TRBD1
CASSLSFADRLGSPLHF
TGTGCCAGCAGCCTTTCCTTTGCGGACAGGCTCGGTTCACCCCTCCACTTT
>TRBV29-1|NA|TRBJ2-5|NA
CSVPTLGTGWSKETQYF
TGCAGCGTTCCTACTCTGGGGACCGGATGGTCTAAAGAGACCCAGTACTTC
>TRBV6-5|NA|TRBJ1-4|TRBD1
CASSYGGQGHEKLFF
TGTGCCAGCAGTTACGGGGGACAGGGTCATGAAAAACTGTTTTTT